Here is one T cell receptor beta chain with its context. The antigen is undetermined. The primer mix had 60 Vbeta and 13 Jbeta primers. The data were produced by immunoSEQ multiplex PCR, yet TCRdb's version contains in-frame clones alone and is incomplete. Of about 120,000 clones in the sample, 75% are singletons; the top ten hold over 2.5%. The CDR3 is 13 residues long. In germline, CDR1 is SGHRS, CDR2 YFSETQ. The V and J ends lost 6 bases and 0 bases respectively, with 10 bases between them. The record originates from a study of cytomegalovirus exposure and HLA in healthy donors. Study-wide results and limits: The classifier was said to identify cytomegalovirus status with high specificity and sensitivity. After further analysis at a later stage, roughly 15,000 TCR beta sequences were associated with HLA alleles at 0.05 false discovery rate.

This TCR derives from a woman in her forties or fifties in good health and CMV-seronegative. J is TRBJ2-7 and V is TRBV5-1; perhaps TRBD1 as D (6 bases). Sequenced material: PBMCs. CDR3 residues: CASNTGNSYEQYF. For the CDR3, the DNA is TGCGCCAGCAATACAGGGAACTCCTACGAGCAGTACTTC.